This T cell receptor beta chain came from a study of cytomegalovirus exposure and HLA in healthy donors. Study-level findings and limits: The number of N-insertions in an Asian-associated ancestry cluster was reportedly below the roughly 660-donor mean in a later analysis. Several of the most significant clusters were apparently associated with common viral pathogens in a later analysis. Later analysis associated a missense DCLRE1C variant with TCR beta V- and J-gene trimming.

The study ran its PCR with 60 Vbeta and 13 Jbeta primers. Assay used: immunoSEQ multiplex PCR; TCRdb lists only in-frame clones, some missing. The sample holds fewer than 110,000 clones, under 80% seen once. On this clone: Antigen unknown.

The CDR3 contains 13 residues. Trimming took off 3 bases at V and 6 bases at J, with 11 bases between the two ends. Per germline, CDR1 SGHTA and CDR2 FQGTGA. The rearrangement joins TRBV7-3 to TRBJ1-2, with D perhaps TRBD1 (5 bases). The sample comprised PBMCs. This clonotype was sampled from a woman aged 18-29 years in good health and CMV-seropositive. CDR3 coding DNA: TGTGCCAGCAGCTTGCAGGGAGGCGATGGCTACACCTTC. Protein sequence: CASSLQGGDGYTF.